Listed here are 20 T cell receptor beta chains from one sample, sequenced in a study of blood T cell repertoires in COVID-19. The table came from immunoSEQ multiplex PCR; TCRdb's copy has only in-frame clones and leaves some out. The sample includes about 130,000 clones, about 72% of them seen just once. Sequenced: peripheral blood. All receptors derive from a woman between 65 and 79 years old with acute or convalescent COVID-19.

The V gene is TRBV29-1, the J gene TRBJ2-3, with a weak D call TRBD2 (5 bases). The ends were cut back, 3 bases at V and 3 bases at J, with 7 bases in the middle. Germline CDR1 is SQVTM and CDR2 is ANQGSEA. CDR3 size: 12 residues. The CDR3 bases are TGCAGCGTTGATGGGAGTACAGATACGCAGTATTTT. This encodes CSVDGSTDTQYF.

The J gene is TRBJ1-1, the V gene TRBV2; possibly TRBD1 for D (6 bases). V was clipped by 1 base and J by 4 bases, with 19 bases between them. The CDR3 spans 17 residues. The germline CDR1 and CDR2 sequences are SNHLY and FYNNEI. The CDR3 reads CASSEVERGASTTEAFF. CDR3 DNA sequence: TGTGCCAGCAGTGAAGTCGAACGGGGGGCTAGCACCACTGAAGCTTTCTTT.

The chain uses TRBV6-2 or TRBV6-3 and TRBJ2-7; 9 bases line up with TRBD1. The CDR3 loop spans 15 amino acids. The germline CDR1 and CDR2 sequences are MNHEY and SVGEGT. V was pared by 6 bases and J by 0 bases, with 6 bases of the junction left unmatched. CDR3 in amino acids: CASSLQGASSYEQYF. CDR3 DNA sequence: TGTGCCAGCAGCCTACAGGGGGCGAGCTCCTACGAGCAGTACTTC.

As for this clone: Other DNA sequences within the sample encode an identical CDR3. The V call is TRBV4-2, the J call TRBJ2-1; D perhaps matches TRBD2 (5 bases). The CDR3 extends over 15 amino acids. Germline V gene sequence: CDR1 LGHNA, CDR2 YNFKEQ. With 0 bases removed from V and 5 bases from J, the gap between germline ends came to 11 bases. DNA of the CDR3: TGTGCCAGCAGCCAAGATAGAGGGCGGAACAATGAGCAGTTCTTC. It specifies CASSQDRGRNNEQFF.

The rearrangement links TRBV6-6 to TRBJ2-7; the D gene is possibly TRBD2 (6 bases). CDR3 length equals 13 residues. V was pared by 4 bases and J by 5 bases, with 12 bases between. Germline V gives CDR1 MNHNY, CDR2 SVGAGI (reference sequence). In nucleotides, the CDR3 is TGTGCCAGCAGTTCCGGCGGGGAAAACGAGCAGTACTTC. Amino acid sequence: CASSSGGENEQYF.

This clone showed up just a few times. The chain employs TRBV19 and TRBJ2-5, with 7 bases fitting TRBD1. CDR3 length equals 14 residues. With V trimmed by 5 bases and J by 7 bases, 10 bases remained unmatched. Per germline, CDR1 LNHDA and CDR2 SQIVND (reference sequence). CDR3 amino acids: CASSATGARGTQYF. The CDR3 nucleotides are TGTGCCAGTAGTGCCACAGGGGCAAGAGGGACCCAGTACTTC.

The chain couples TRBV2 to TRBJ1-2; TRBD1 aligns across 10 bases. Germline V CDR1 and CDR2: SNHLY, FYNNEI. The CDR3 has 14 amino acids. Losses at the gene ends were 4 bases for V and 5 bases for J; bases not matched to a gene: 4. The CDR3 region is CASSVGDRGYGYTF. In DNA, the CDR3 is TGTGCCAGCAGTGTGGGGGACAGGGGATATGGCTACACCTTC.

In nucleotides, the CDR3 is TGTGCCAGCAGCCTTACGGGACAGGGGAGCAATTCACCCCTCCACTTT. Its protein is CASSLTGQGSNSPLHF. This chain uses TRBV5-4 with TRBJ1-6; 10 bases are a match to TRBD1. Germline V lookup: CDR1 SGHNT, CDR2 YYREEE (reference sequence). This CDR3 has 16 amino acids. Losses at the gene ends were 4 bases for V and 7 bases for J; bases not matched to a gene: 8.

The V gene is TRBV5-1, the J gene TRBJ2-1, with TRBD2 identical over 13 bases. Germline CDR1 and CDR2: SGHRS and YFSETQ. V gave up 4 bases and J gave up 7 bases; unmatched junction bases: 8. The CDR3 is made up of 16 amino acids. In DNA, the CDR3 is TGCGCCAGCAGCGGACTAGCGGGGGCGACTTCGAATGAGCAGTTCTTC. Protein sequence: CASSGLAGATSNEQFF. Combining the CDR3 with reference TRBV5-1 and TRBJ2-1 gives the whole variable domain KAGVTQTPRYLIKTRGQQVTLSCSPISGHRSVSWYQQTPGQGLQFLFEYFSETQRNKGNFPGRFSGRQFSNSRSEMNVSTLELGDSALYLCASSGLAGATSNEQFFGPGTRLTVL.

The sample holds one count of this clone. V and J are TRBV27 and TRBJ1-1; D is perhaps TRBD1 (6 bases). Trimming took off 2 bases at V and 0 bases at J, with 10 bases between the two ends. CDR1 is MNHEY and CDR2 is SMNVEV in the germline V gene (reference sequence). The CDR3 contains 15 residues. In DNA, the CDR3 is TGTGCCAGCAGTTTAAGGGACACCATGAACACTGAAGCTTTCTTT. It yields the protein CASSLRDTMNTEAFF.

This clone was detected a few times. J is TRBJ1-3 and V is TRBV7-8; D is uncertain. Trimming pared 2 bases from V and 0 bases from J, leaving 8 bases between. Germline CDR1 and CDR2: SGHVS and FQNEAQ. The CDR3 is 15 residues long. This chain's CDR3 is CASSLRTYSGNTIYF. The CDR3 DNA is TGTGCCAGCAGCTTACGCACATACTCTGGAAACACCATATATTTT.

CDR3: CASSKGVSNTEAFF. In DNA, the CDR3 is TGTGCCAGCAGCAAAGGGGTGTCGAACACTGAAGCTTTCTTT. J is TRBJ1-1 and V is TRBV11-2, with D possibly matching TRBD1 (5 bases). The CDR3 covers 14 residues. Germline CDR1 is SGHAT and CDR2 is FQNNGV. V shed 5 bases and J shed 1 base, with 11 bases lying between them.

The chain links TRBV5-1 to TRBJ2-1; 11 bases agree with TRBD1. V gave up 4 bases and J gave up 7 bases; unmatched junction bases: 4. From germline, CDR1 is SGHRS and CDR2 YFSETQ. The CDR3 has 14 amino acids. The CDR3 DNA reads TGCGCCAGCAGCACCGGGACAGGGGGTAATGAGCAGTTCTTC. Encoded protein: CASSTGTGGNEQFF.

The chain uses TRBV7-3 and TRBJ2-1; D is ambiguous. The ends were cut back, 2 bases at V and 5 bases at J, with 10 bases in the middle. The CDR3 is 14 residues long. The V gene's germline CDR1 is SGHTA and CDR2 FQGTGA. CDR3 in amino acids: CASSLSPANNEQFF. CDR3 nucleotides: TGTGCCAGCAGCTTATCCCCAGCGAACAATGAGCAGTTCTTC.

This rearrangement joins TRBV19 to TRBJ1-2, with TRBD1 matching over 9 bases. CDR1 is LNHDA, CDR2 SQIVND, per germline (reference sequence). V shed 7 bases and J 8 bases; nucleotides not matched to a gene: 8. This CDR3 region has 13 residues. CDR3 region: CASNHRGPGGYTF. Here the CDR3 DNA reads TGTGCCAGTAACCACAGGGGGCCTGGAGGCTACACCTTC.

The V call is TRBV7-9, the J call TRBJ1-6; 10 nucleotides match TRBD1. Trimming cost V 7 bases and J 8 bases; bases outside gene matches: 5. The CDR3 is 14 amino acids. Per the germline V gene, CDR1 is SEHNR and CDR2 is FQNEAQ (reference sequence). The CDR3 sequence: CASMEDRGDSPLHF. CDR3 in DNA: TGTGCCAGCATGGAGGACAGGGGGGATTCACCCCTCCACTTT.

This clone was picked up one time. CDR3 coding DNA: TGTGCCAGTACACCATTGTCGGGAAACACTGAAGCTTTCTTT. It translates to CASTPLSGNTEAFF. This sequence joins TRBV7-7 and TRBJ1-1; D is ambiguous. Germline V CDR1 and CDR2: SSHAT, FNYEAQ (reference sequence). V was clipped by 9 bases and J by 2 bases, with 16 bases between them. The CDR3 loop spans 14 amino acids.

This chain connects TRBV3-1 (or the pseudogene TRBV3-2) to TRBJ1-2; no reliable D call. Germline lookup yields CDR1 LGHDT and CDR2 YNNKEL (reference sequence). Trimming left V 4 bases short and J 8 bases short, with 11 bases between. This CDR3 comprises 12 residues. CDR3 nucleotides: TGTGCCAGCAGCCTTAACTCGGAGGGCTACACCTTC. Amino acid sequence: CASSLNSEGYTF.

This clone was counted only a few times. The rearrangement joins TRBV18 to TRBJ1-1, with 8 bases fitting TRBD1. The junction had 13 bases not matched to a gene; V was cut back by 4 bases and J by 0 bases. CDR1 and CDR2 from the germline V gene are KGHSH and LQKENI. This CDR3 is 18 amino acids long. The CDR3 region has the DNA TGTGCCAGCTCACTATCCGGACAGGGTGGGAGTATGAACACTGAAGCTTTCTTT. As protein: CASSLSGQGGSMNTEAFF.

Only one count was recorded for this clone. V usage is TRBV19 and J usage is TRBJ2-1; 13 nucleotides agree with TRBD2. V was clipped by 3 bases and J by 7 bases; unmatched bases: 3. Germline CDR1 LNHDA, CDR2 SQIVND (reference sequence). There are 15 residues in the CDR3. The CDR3 loop reads CASSMAGLAGNEQFF. CDR3 in DNA: TGTGCCAGTAGTATGGCGGGACTAGCGGGAAATGAGCAGTTCTTC.